This T cell receptor (beta chain) was captured in a study of blood T cell repertoires in COVID-19 (dated by TCRdb to about 2020). At the level of the whole study: Samples covering the acute and convalescent phases of COVID-19 were provided by collaborators in the United States, Italy and Spain. The material from the prospective study consisted of cDNA or gDNA derived from T cells, B-cell-depleted T cells, or PBMCs. Deeply sampled blood TCRbeta repertoires from subjects exposed to, actively infected with, or recovered from COVID-19 were included in the dataset. A freely available public database, intended as a resource for researchers studying the immune response to SARS-CoV-2, is where the repertoires were released. The samples were drawn from two sources: the first 160 participants of the ongoing ImmuneRACE study, and fewer than 1,500 subjects contributed by 6 global collaborators. Sample metadata almost always included a de-identified subject ID, COVID-19 status, age in years and sex. Where available, HLA class I and class II types were obtained from metadata supplied by the sample provider rather than from assay-based typing.

V drops 2 bases and J drops 5 bases, leaving 17 bases in between. CDR1 MNHNS and CDR2 SASEGT were looked up in the germline V gene. The CDR3 goes from the cysteine to the phenylalanine over 16 residues. CDR3 DNA only is kept here, 48 bases in frame from base 1. Collaborating institutions collected whole blood in K2EDTA tubes following their own protocols. Collaborator samples were shipped for TCRbeta analysis as frozen whole blood, isolated PBMCs, or DNA extracted from either sample type. TCRbeta CDR3 regions were amplified from genomic DNA using the immunoSEQ Assay, a bias-controlled multiplex PCR. Under the source paper's analysis protocol: Nucleated cell counts per sample were estimated from amplification of reference gene primers within the assay. To quantify the absolute abundance of each unique TCRbeta CDR3 rearrangement, sequence reads were collapsed and filtered. For each sample, productive Simpson clonality was calculated as the square root of Simpson's diversity index across productive rearrangements. Held by TCRdb, this immuneACCESS table contains in-frame sequences only and omits some clones. Under half of the omission traces to an unresolved V gene where checked; the cause of the rest is unknown. V and J calls and clone size are given by that table; D and trimming were obtained from the DNA. This sample holds under 130,000 clones; about 90% were observed only once. Under 4% of the sample belongs to the ten largest clones.

Broader findings and caveats from the paper: Clinical and demographic metadata were provided uncurated, with the amount varying by source and participant.

Regarding this clone: Its antigen is not yet known. No quality values exist for individual bases; no much larger clone is one base distant.

The material sequenced was peripheral blood. The receptor was derived from a middle-aged man in a cohort sampled during active COVID-19. The receptor chain draws on TRBV6-1 and TRBJ2-3; D gene: possibly TRBD1, on 6 matching bases. The CDR3 protein sequence reads: CASSESRNRVGDTQYF. The nucleotides are TGTGCCAGCAGTGAATCCCGGAACAGGGTCGGAGATACGCAGTATTTT.